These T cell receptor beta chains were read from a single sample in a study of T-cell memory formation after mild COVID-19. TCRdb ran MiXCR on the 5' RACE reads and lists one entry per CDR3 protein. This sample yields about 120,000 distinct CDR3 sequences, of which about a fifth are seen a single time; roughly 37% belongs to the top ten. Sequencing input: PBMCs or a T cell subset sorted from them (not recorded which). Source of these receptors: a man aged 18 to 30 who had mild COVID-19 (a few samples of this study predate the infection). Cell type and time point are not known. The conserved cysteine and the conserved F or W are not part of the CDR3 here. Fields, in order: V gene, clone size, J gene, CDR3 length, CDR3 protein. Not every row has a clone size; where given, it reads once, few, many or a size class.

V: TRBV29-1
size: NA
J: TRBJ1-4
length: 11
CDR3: SVWGPGNEKLF

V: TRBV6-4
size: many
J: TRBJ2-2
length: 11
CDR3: ASSGTGTGELF

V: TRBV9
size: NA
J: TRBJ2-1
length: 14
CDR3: ASSGSGGLSYNEQF

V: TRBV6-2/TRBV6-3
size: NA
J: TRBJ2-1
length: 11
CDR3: ASSGRAHNEQF

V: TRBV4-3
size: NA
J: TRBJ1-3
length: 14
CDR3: ASSQDYGGTGNTIY

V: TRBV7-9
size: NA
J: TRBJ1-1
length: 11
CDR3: ASRITENTEAF

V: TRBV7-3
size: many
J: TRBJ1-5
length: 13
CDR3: ASSLWANSNQPQH

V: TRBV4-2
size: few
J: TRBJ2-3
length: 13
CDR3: ASSPDGRAQDTQY

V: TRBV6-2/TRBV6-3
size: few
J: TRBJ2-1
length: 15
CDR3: ASSSHRAGDTYNEQF

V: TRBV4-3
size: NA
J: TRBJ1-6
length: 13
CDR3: ASSHLDRGNSPLH

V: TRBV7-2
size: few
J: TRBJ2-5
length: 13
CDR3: ASSLRGLRGETQY

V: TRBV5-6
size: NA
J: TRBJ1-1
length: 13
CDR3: ASSPRDRFNTEAF

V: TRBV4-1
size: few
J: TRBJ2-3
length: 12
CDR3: ASGQGFGTDTQY

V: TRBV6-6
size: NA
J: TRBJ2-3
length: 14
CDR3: ASSLLGTSVADTQY

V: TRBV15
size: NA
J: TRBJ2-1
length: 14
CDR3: ATSRAKRVLDNEQF

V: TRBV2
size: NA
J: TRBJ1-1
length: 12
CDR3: ASWQTGANTEAF

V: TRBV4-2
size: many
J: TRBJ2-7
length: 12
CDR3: ASSQYGGIYEQY

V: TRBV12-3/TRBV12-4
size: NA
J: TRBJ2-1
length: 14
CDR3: ASSSRRGGRYNEQF

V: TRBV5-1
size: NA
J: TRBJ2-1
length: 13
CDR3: ASSETSGGPLEQF

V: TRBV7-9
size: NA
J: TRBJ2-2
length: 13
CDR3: ASSQQQGNTGELF

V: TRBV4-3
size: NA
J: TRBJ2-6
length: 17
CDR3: ASSQDLGAAFSGANVLT

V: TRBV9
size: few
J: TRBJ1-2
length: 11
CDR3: ASSFPGGEGYT

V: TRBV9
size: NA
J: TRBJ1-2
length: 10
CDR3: ASSVRGDGYT

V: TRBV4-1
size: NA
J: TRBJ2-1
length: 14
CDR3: ASSQALAGGPNEQF

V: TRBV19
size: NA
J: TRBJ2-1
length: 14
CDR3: ASSVRTSGDSNEQF

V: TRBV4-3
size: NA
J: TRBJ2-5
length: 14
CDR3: ASSQEAEVLQETQY

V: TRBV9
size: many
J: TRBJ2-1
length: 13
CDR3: ASSVGGRIYNEQF

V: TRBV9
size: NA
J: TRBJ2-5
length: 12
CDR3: ASSMAGEEETQY

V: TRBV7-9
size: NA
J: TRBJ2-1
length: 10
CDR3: ASSLKGAEQF

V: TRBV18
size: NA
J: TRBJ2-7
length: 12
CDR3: ASSPPGGLYEQY

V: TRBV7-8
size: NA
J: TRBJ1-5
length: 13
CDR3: ASSFRDRVNQPQH

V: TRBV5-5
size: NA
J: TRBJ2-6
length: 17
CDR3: ASSLEWGPELSGANVLT

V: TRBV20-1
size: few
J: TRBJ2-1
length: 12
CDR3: SAAGTSSYNEQF

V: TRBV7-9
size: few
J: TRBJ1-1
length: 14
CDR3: ASSSRQLRQNTEAF

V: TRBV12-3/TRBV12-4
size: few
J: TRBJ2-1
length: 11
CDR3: ASSFPGAPEQF

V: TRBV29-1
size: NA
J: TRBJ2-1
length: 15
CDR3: SVEMASGGSYYNEQF

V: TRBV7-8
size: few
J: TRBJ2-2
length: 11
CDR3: ASSFRVPGELF